These 10 T cell receptor beta chains were sequenced from one sample in a study of T cell responses to AZD1222 COVID-19 vaccine. TCRdb's copy holds only in-frame clones and misses some; the assay was immunoSEQ multiplex PCR. The sample includes roughly 70,000 clones, 83% seen only once; the top ten take about 6.3%. This sample comprised peripheral blood, obtained 28 days after the second AZD1222 dose. The origin of the receptors is an adult who received the AZD1222 COVID-19 vaccine.

V gene TRBV6-5 combines with J gene TRBJ1-2, with 7 bases matching TRBD1. The junction had 2 bases not matched to a gene; V was cut back by 0 bases and J by 1 base. Looked up from germline, CDR1 is MNHEY and CDR2 is SVGAGI. The CDR3 runs 15 residues. The CDR3 spells CASSYSAGGNYGYTF. The CDR3 DNA reads TGTGCCAGCAGTTACTCAGCAGGGGGTAACTATGGCTACACCTTC.

The J gene is TRBJ2-1, the V gene TRBV7-6, with 8 bases aligning to TRBD2. With 2 bases clipped from V and 1 base from J, the junction kept 4 bases outside the gene matches. CDR1 SGHVS and CDR2 FNYEAQ come from the germline V gene. CDR3 size: 16 residues. The CDR3 loop is CASSLPKRGSYNEQFF. For the CDR3, the DNA is TGTGCCAGCAGCTTACCCAAGCGGGGGTCCTACAATGAGCAGTTCTTC.

Comment on this clone: A read error may produce the germline difference seen at one junction end. The chain couples TRBV11-2 to TRBJ2-7; unclear D gene. CDR1 is SGHAT, CDR2 FQNNGV, per germline. The CDR3 extends over 11 amino acids. The CDR3 DNA reads as TGTGCCAGCAGCTTGAGGTCTGCTATACACTTC. Translation gives CASSLRSAIHF.

For the CDR3, the DNA is TGTGCCAGCAGGACAGGGGATTCACCCCTCCACTTT. This encodes CASRTGDSPLHF. This chain uses TRBV6-5 with TRBJ1-6, with 8 bases fitting TRBD1. The V gene end was trimmed by 6 bases and the J gene end by 8 bases; junction bases not matched to a gene: 0. CDR1 is MNHEY and CDR2 is SVGAGI in the germline V gene. The CDR3 spans 12 residues.

The chain uses TRBV6-6 and TRBJ1-5; D is possibly TRBD1 (6 bases). The CDR3 loop spans 14 amino acids. Germline values: CDR1 MNHNY, CDR2 SVGAGI (reference sequence). V was pared by 5 bases and J by 2 bases, with 10 bases between. CDR3 loop: CASSPRQGNQPQHF. The CDR3 DNA is TGTGCCAGCAGTCCTCGACAGGGCAATCAGCCCCAGCATTTT.

The chain links TRBV29-1 to TRBJ1-3; the D gene is possibly TRBD1 (5 bases). The CDR3 is 12 residues long. Trimming removed 3 bases at V and 8 bases at J, with 11 bases between. The germline V gene encodes CDR1 SQVTM and CDR2 ANQGSEA. CDR3 coding DNA: TGCAGCGTTGACCAGGGCGGAGACACCATATATTTT. Protein product: CSVDQGGDTIYF.

The chain has TRBV24-1 and TRBJ2-2, with 9 bases identical to TRBD2. Germline V gives CDR1 KGHDR, CDR2 SFDVKD. The CDR3 is 14 amino acids. J gave up 4 bases and V 7 bases, and 3 bases lay outside the gene matches. The CDR3 loop is CATRASGATGELFF. In nucleotides, the CDR3 is TGTGCCACCAGGGCTAGCGGGGCCACCGGGGAGCTGTTTTTT.

The V gene is TRBV5-1, the J gene TRBJ2-7, with TRBD1 matching over 8 bases. Germline V lookup: CDR1 SGHRS, CDR2 YFSETQ. J gave up 3 bases and V 2 bases, and 4 bases lay outside the gene matches. This CDR3 is built from 14 residues. The CDR3 DNA is TGCGCCAGCAGCTTTGGGACAGGTCACTACGAGCAGTACTTC. It encodes CASSFGTGHYEQYF. The full variable domain, completed using reference TRBV5-1 and TRBJ2-7, is KAGVTQTPRYLIKTRGQQVTLSCSPISGHRSVSWYQQTPGQGLQFLFEYFSETQRNKGNFPGRFSGRQFSNSRSEMNVSTLELGDSALYLCASSFGTGHYEQYFGPGTRLTVT.

The chain recombines TRBV27 with TRBJ1-1; 8 bases map to TRBD1. The junction had 3 bases not matched to a gene; V was cut back by 5 bases and J by 1 base. The germline gives CDR1 MNHEY, CDR2 SMNVEV (reference sequence). This CDR3 region has 14 residues. The CDR3 DNA reads TGTGCCAGCAGTCCCAGGGGGCGGAACACTGAAGCTTTCTTT. As protein: CASSPRGRNTEAFF.

The V and J genes are TRBV5-1 and TRBJ1-2; TRBD1 agrees at 8 bases. The CDR3 contains 16 residues. CDR1 is SGHRS and CDR2 is YFSETQ in the germline V gene. J gave up 0 bases and V 4 bases, and 8 bases lay outside the gene matches. The CDR3 protein is CASSPGQGQANYGYTF. CDR3 nucleotides: TGCGCCAGCAGCCCTGGACAGGGACAAGCTAACTATGGCTACACCTTC.